These 27 T cell receptor beta chains were all obtained from the same sample, sequenced in a study of blood T cell repertoires in COVID-19. This table comes from immunoSEQ multiplex PCR, and its TCRdb copy is limited to in-frame clones, with some not included. The data contain approximately 340,000 clones, 90% to 95% of them singletons. Sequences were obtained from PBMCs or T cells enriched from blood (not recorded which). These receptor sequences come from a woman between 40 and 50 years old who had been exposed to COVID-19.

The chain has TRBV6-5 and TRBJ1-2, with TRBD1 matching over 7 bases. V lost 3 bases and J lost 3; bases outside the gene matches: 7. Germline V lookup: CDR1 MNHEY, CDR2 SVGAGI. The CDR3 has 15 residues. The CDR3: CASSYRGRGDYGYTF. CDR3 sequence (DNA): TGTGCCAGCAGTTATCGTGGCAGGGGGGACTATGGCTACACCTTC.

The chain is built from TRBV10-2 and TRBJ1-2, with TRBD1 matching over 8 bases. Trimming took 7 bases from V and 2 from J; bases not matched to a gene: 9. The CDR3 loop spans 15 amino acids. Per the germline V gene, CDR1 is WSHSY and CDR2 is SAAADI. In DNA, the CDR3 is TGCGCCAGCACTAAAGGACAGGGCTGGAACTATGGCTACACCTTC. Protein sequence: CASTKGQGWNYGYTF.

The V call is TRBV18, the J call TRBJ1-4, with D unclear. V lost 4 bases, J lost 8 bases, and 8 bases lay in between. This CDR3 contains 12 residues. Germline CDR1 reads KGHSH; CDR2 reads LQKENI. CDR3 in amino acids: CASSLAVEKLFF. The CDR3 region has the DNA TGTGCCAGCTCACTAGCGGTGGAAAAACTGTTTTTT. Based on the CDR3 plus reference TRBV18 and TRBJ1-4, the full variable domain is NAGVMQNPRHLVRRRGQEARLRCSPMKGHSHVYWYRQLPEEGLKFMVYLQKENIIDESGMPKERFSAEFPKEGPSILRIQQVVRGDSAAYFCASSLAVEKLFFGSGTQLSVL.

The chain couples TRBV27 to TRBJ2-3; possibly TRBD2 for D (5 bases). Trimming took off 1 base at V and 5 bases at J, with 13 bases between the two ends. Germline V lookup: CDR1 MNHEY, CDR2 SMNVEV (reference sequence). The CDR3 covers 15 residues. Written as DNA, the CDR3 is TGTGCCAGCAGTTTATTACCCCTAGGAGGAGATACGCAGTATTTT. As protein: CASSLLPLGGDTQYF.

The chain carries TRBV5-1 and TRBJ2-1; TRBD2 matches 11 bases. Germline V CDR1 and CDR2: SGHRS, YFSETQ. V gave up 3 bases and J gave up 3 bases; unmatched junction bases: 17. The CDR3 is made up of 20 amino acids. The CDR3 nucleotides read TGCGCCAGCAGCTGGCTTGGCGGGGAGACCGGGACTAGCGGCTACAATGAGCAGTTCTTC. Translation gives CASSWLGGETGTSGYNEQFF.

The CDR3: CASRGRSYSNQPQHF. CDR3 nucleotide sequence: TGTGCCAGTAGAGGGAGAAGCTATAGCAATCAGCCCCAGCATTTT. The chain joins TRBV19 to TRBJ1-5; no definite D call. Trimming took 6 bases from V and 0 from J, leaving 12 bases between them. The CDR3 totals 15 residues. Germline loops: CDR1 LNHDA, CDR2 SQIVND (reference sequence).

This CDR3 reads CASSFPPGGYTGELFF. The CDR3 DNA is TGTGCCAGCAGCTTTCCCCCAGGGGGATATACCGGGGAGCTGTTTTTT. The chain combines TRBV7-9 with TRBJ2-2, with TRBD1 matching 7 bases. This CDR3 is 16 amino acids long. The germline V gene encodes CDR1 SEHNR and CDR2 FQNEAQ (reference sequence). Germline trimming cut 3 bases from V and 5 bases from J; bases unmatched to any gene: 9.

The J gene is TRBJ2-1, the V gene TRBV11-1; D is possibly TRBD1 (6 bases). The CDR3 is 15 amino acids. V lost 3 bases to trimming and J lost 8 bases, with 17 bases between them. Per germline, CDR1 SGHAT and CDR2 FQDESV (reference sequence). CDR3 coding DNA: TGTGCCAGCAGCTTCCGCCAGGGGTTGGTCGATGAGCAGTTCTTC. Protein product: CASSFRQGLVDEQFF.

This clone has a handful of counts. The rearrangement links TRBV18 to TRBJ2-7, with 12 nucleotides matching TRBD2. The junction had 7 bases not matched to a gene; V was cut back by 3 bases and J by 1 base. The CDR3 sequence is 17 residues long. The germline gives CDR1 KGHSH, CDR2 LQKENI. Here the CDR3 reads CASSPGTSGSQSYEQYF. Written as DNA, the CDR3 is TGTGCCAGCTCACCGGGGACTAGCGGGTCGCAATCCTACGAGCAGTACTTC.

V gene TRBV7-9 combines with J gene TRBJ1-2; tentative D call: TRBD1 (5 bases). Per the germline V gene, CDR1 is SEHNR and CDR2 is FQNEAQ (reference sequence). The CDR3 has 15 residues. Between the trimmed V and J ends, which lost 1 base and 4 bases, there was a span of 13 bases. As DNA, the CDR3 is TGTGCCAGCAGCTTAGGCCAGGGTGACCTCTATGGCTACACCTTC. It specifies CASSLGQGDLYGYTF.

The CDR3 loop reads CASSDPLGQSYGYTF. The CDR3 DNA sequence: TGTGCCAGCAGTGACCCCTTGGGGCAGAGCTATGGCTACACCTTC. The chain uses TRBV6-1 and TRBJ1-2, with a tentative D call TRBD1 (5 bases). Trimming cost V 3 bases and J 4 bases, with 15 bases left between them. Germline CDR1 MNHNS, CDR2 SASEGT. The CDR3 is 15 amino acids.

The genes are TRBV6-5 and TRBJ2-2; possibly TRBD2 for D (5 bases). Trimming left V 8 bases short and J 0 bases short, with 13 bases between. CDR1 MNHEY and CDR2 SVGAGI come from the germline V gene. The CDR3 consists of 15 residues. The CDR3 here is CASSLGGTNTGELFF. Written as DNA, the CDR3 is TGTGCCAGCTCTTTAGGAGGAACGAACACCGGGGAGCTGTTTTTT.

V is TRBV7-2 and J is TRBJ2-5, with TRBD2 matching over 10 bases. Germline CDR1 reads SGHTA; CDR2 reads FQGNSA. V lost 3 bases and J lost 6; bases outside the gene matches: 10. The CDR3 contains 16 residues. The CDR3 DNA reads TGTGCCAGCAGCTTTAACCCTAGCGGGAGTACAAAGACCCAGTACTTC. It is translated as CASSFNPSGSTKTQYF.

The chain recombines TRBV19 with TRBJ2-1; 7 nucleotides line up with TRBD1. V dropped 1 base and J dropped 7; count of bases not matched to a gene: 10. Germline CDR1 and CDR2: LNHDA and SQIVND (reference sequence). The CDR3 runs to 16 residues. CDR3 sequence: CASSIAAPNRGNEQFF. The CDR3, as DNA: TGTGCCAGTAGTATAGCTGCTCCGAACAGGGGAAATGAGCAGTTCTTC.

This chain links TRBV18 with TRBJ2-5; 8 nucleotides align to TRBD2. With V trimmed by 2 bases and J by 2 bases, 4 bases remained unmatched. This CDR3 contains 15 residues. CDR1 is KGHSH, CDR2 LQKENI, per germline. In nucleotides, the CDR3 is TGTGCCAGCTCACCAGTCACTAGCGGACAAGAGACCCAGTACTTC. Its protein product is CASSPVTSGQETQYF.

This clone was observed once. The V and J genes are TRBV10-3 and TRBJ2-7, with 10 positions matching TRBD2. The CDR3 sequence is 14 residues long. Germline V gives CDR1 ENHRY, CDR2 SYGVKD. V shed 11 bases and J 4 bases; nucleotides not matched to a gene: 11. CDR3 sequence reads: CAASSLAGTYEQYF. As DNA, the CDR3 is TGTGCCGCCTCGTCACTAGCGGGGACTTACGAGCAGTACTTC.

This chain links TRBV2 with TRBJ1-2; TRBD1 aligns across 9 bases. The CDR3 spans 14 residues. Germline CDR1 and CDR2: SNHLY and FYNNEI. V gave up 2 bases and J gave up 10 bases; unmatched junction bases: 8. CDR3 residues: CASSESWTGEFYTF. The CDR3 coding sequence is TGTGCCAGCAGTGAAAGTTGGACAGGGGAATTCTACACCTTC.

In this sample, this clone turned up a few times. Here the CDR3 DNA reads TGTGCCAGCAGCTCCGCCGGTTCCTACGAGCAGTACTTC. Its protein is CASSSAGSYEQYF. The V and J genes are TRBV5-4 and TRBJ2-7; no clear D. V lost 3 bases, J lost 1 base, and 8 bases lay in between. The CDR3 contains 13 residues. Germline CDR1 reads SGHNT; CDR2 reads YYREEE (reference sequence).

This chain connects TRBV15 to TRBJ1-2; 8 bases align to TRBD1. V lost 4 bases, J lost 11 bases, and 6 bases stayed unmatched. CDR1 is LNHNV, CDR2 YYDKDF, per germline (reference sequence). The CDR3 has 12 amino acids. This CDR3 reads CATSTLTGVYTF. In nucleotides, the CDR3 is TGTGCCACCAGCACCCTGACAGGGGTTTACACCTTC.

This chain uses TRBV25-1 with TRBJ1-1, with TRBD1 identical over 7 bases. V shed 4 bases, J shed 1 base, and the junction held 9 bases outside the gene matches. The germline CDR1 and CDR2 sequences are MGHDK and SYGVNS. This CDR3 is built from 16 residues. The CDR3 loop reads CASSGRHRGPNTEAFF. CDR3 bases: TGTGCCAGCAGTGGAAGACACAGGGGACCGAACACTGAAGCTTTCTTT. Based on the CDR3 plus reference TRBV25-1 and TRBJ1-1, the full variable domain is EADIYQTPRYLVIGTGKKITLECSQTMGHDKMYWYQQDPGMELHLIHYSYGVNSTEKGDLSSESTVSRIRTEHFPLTLESARPSHTSQYLCASSGRHRGPNTEAFFGQGTRLTVV.

V gene TRBV9 combines with J gene TRBJ2-7, with D uncertain. Germline V gene sequence: CDR1 SGDLS, CDR2 YYNGEE. The CDR3 length is 13 residues. V was cut by 0 bases and J by 2 bases, with 6 bases left in between. DNA for the CDR3: TGTGCCAGCAGCGTAGGGCTAGCCTACGAGCAGTACTTC. Amino acid sequence: CASSVGLAYEQYF. Variable domain in full (rest from reference TRBV9 and TRBJ2-7): DSGVTQTPKHLITATGQRVTLRCSPRSGDLSVYWYQQSLDQGLQFLIQYYNGEERAKGNILERFSAQQFPDLHSELNLSSLELGDSALYFCASSVGLAYEQYFGPGTRLTVT.

The V gene is TRBV6-2 or TRBV6-3, the J gene TRBJ1-2, with a weak D call TRBD1 (6 bases). Germline values: CDR1 MNHEY, CDR2 SVGEGT. This CDR3 has 15 amino acids. Trimming stripped 2 bases from V and 2 bases from J, with 12 bases between. CDR3 bases: TGTGCCAGCAGTTACCCTCGGACAGAGAACTATGGCTACACCTTC. Translated, it gives CASSYPRTENYGYTF.

This clone is a singleton in its sample. This rearrangement joins TRBV5-4 to TRBJ2-1; 14 bases map to TRBD2. The length of the CDR3 is 16 residues. The germline gives CDR1 SGHNT, CDR2 YYREEE (reference sequence). The junction had 3 bases not matched to a gene; V was cut back by 2 bases and J by 5 bases. The CDR3 coding sequence is TGTGCCAGCAGCTTACCGGGACTAGCGGGAGACAATGAGCAGTTCTTC. Protein product: CASSLPGLAGDNEQFF.

The rearrangement uses TRBV2 and TRBJ2-2, with 8 bases fitting TRBD2. J was trimmed by 6 bases and V by 8 bases; bases with no gene match: 14. Germline CDR1 SNHLY, CDR2 FYNNEI. The CDR3 length is 16 residues. The chain's CDR3 is CASLGGVTSASGELFF. CDR3 nucleotides: TGTGCCAGCCTTGGGGGCGTGACTAGCGCTTCCGGGGAGCTGTTTTTT.

The J gene is TRBJ2-3, the V gene TRBV12-5; TRBD1 aligns across 7 bases. The V and J ends lost 0 bases and 3 bases, in that order; junction bases with no gene match: 3. CDR3 length equals 15 residues. The V gene's germline CDR1 is LGHNT and CDR2 FRNRAP. The CDR3 bases are TGTGCTAGTGGTTTGGTAAGGGGGCCGACAGATACGCAGTATTTT. This gives the protein CASGLVRGPTDTQYF.

The chain combines TRBV14 with TRBJ1-2; D unresolved. CDR1 and CDR2 (germline): SGHDN, FVKESK. Trimming took 0 bases from V and 4 from J, leaving 15 bases between them. The CDR3 loop spans 16 amino acids. CDR3 bases: TGTGCCAGCAGCCAAGATCCCCGCCTAGAGTCCTATGGCTACACCTTC. The encoded protein is CASSQDPRLESYGYTF.

CDR3 sequence reads: CASGLAGVGNEQFF. CDR3 nucleotide sequence: TGTGCCAGCGGGCTAGCGGGAGTTGGGAATGAGCAGTTCTTC. The chain couples TRBV2 to TRBJ2-1; 10 bases fit TRBD2. Germline V lookup: CDR1 SNHLY, CDR2 FYNNEI. The CDR3 spans 14 residues. V was clipped by 8 bases and J by 7 bases; unmatched bases: 8. Filled out from reference TRBV2 and TRBJ2-1, the complete variable domain reads EPEVTQTPSHQVTQMGQEVILRCVPISNHLYFYWYRQILGQKVEFLVSFYNNEISEKSEIFDDQFSVERPDGSNFTLKIRSTKLEDSAMYFCASGLAGVGNEQFFGPGTRLTVL.